The source of this TCR beta chain is a study of T cells in Graves' hyperthyroidism and ophthalmopathy. The overall study: Any treatment followed the collection of peripheral blood at initial diagnosis. Study-wide points: Blood also held most thyroid clonotypes expanded beyond 0.001.

Diagnoses rested on clinical symptoms, serum thyroxine and TRAb, thyroid ultrasound and orbital computed tomography. Blood sampling occurred at first hyperthyroidism diagnosis, ahead of any ophthalmopathy symptoms. This clonotype was seen ten or more times. Antigen specificity is unknown. RNA transcripts yielded amplified TCR beta CDR3 regions. Researchers ran a first-round RT-PCR on the TCR CDR3 using the HTBI primer set. TCRdb re-analysed the multiplex PCR reads in MiXCR, keeping a single row per CDR3 protein. The data contain 250,000 to 300,000 distinct CDR3 sequences, approximately 12% of them seen just once; the ten biggest clones take up roughly 8%. This CDR3 contains 17 residues. The V end lost 1 base, the J end lost 0 bases, and 13 bases lay between the germline ends. Germline lookup yields CDR1 KGHSH and CDR2 LQKENI.

The specimen sequenced was blood. The sequence was collected from a woman aged 25 to 45 with Graves' hyperthyroidism that later progressed to Graves' ophthalmopathy. The chain links TRBV18 to TRBJ1-3, with D tentatively TRBD1 (6 bases). CDR3 residues: CASSPQEGGVSGNTIYF. Written as DNA, the CDR3 is TGTGCCAGCTCACCACAGGAAGGGGGAGTCTCTGGAAACACCATATATTTT.